One and the same sample provided the 18 T cell receptor beta chains below, sequenced in a study of cytomegalovirus exposure and HLA in healthy donors. Primers for the PCR totalled 60 Vbeta and 13 Jbeta. Using immunoSEQ multiplex PCR, the repertoire was profiled, and TCRdb retains in-frame clones only, with some absent. This table holds approximately 150,000 clones, 80% to 90% found once. Sequencing was carried out using PBMCs. Receptors were obtained from a girl between 5 and 17 years old in good health and CMV-seropositive.

The gene calls are TRBV19 and TRBJ2-7; D unresolved. In germline, CDR1 is LNHDA, CDR2 SQIVND (reference sequence). The CDR3 runs to 14 residues. The germline V and J ends were trimmed by 1 base and 0 bases, with 7 bases remaining between them. This CDR3 reads CASSIVPSSYEQYF. The CDR3 region has the DNA TGTGCCAGTAGTATAGTGCCCAGCTCCTACGAGCAGTACTTC.

In this sample, this clone turned up a few times. The gene calls are TRBV5-4 and TRBJ2-1, with D perhaps TRBD2 (5 bases). From germline, CDR1 is SGHNT and CDR2 YYREEE (reference sequence). There are 11 residues in the CDR3. With 7 bases removed from V and 3 bases from J, the gap between germline ends came to 5 bases. CDR3 residues: CASAGYNEQFF. The CDR3, as DNA: TGTGCCAGCGCGGGCTACAATGAGCAGTTCTTC.

The rearrangement links TRBV5-4 to TRBJ2-5; 7 nucleotides line up with TRBD1. This CDR3 contains 13 residues. The trim removed 2 bases at V and 3 bases at J, leaving 1 base unmatched. The germline gives CDR1 SGHNT, CDR2 YYREEE (reference sequence). In DNA, the CDR3 is TGTGCCAGCAGCTTAACAGGGGAAGAGACCCAGTACTTC. It encodes CASSLTGEETQYF.

This chain links TRBV9 with TRBJ1-1; TRBD1 is a possible D gene (6 bases). Germline V lookup: CDR1 SGDLS, CDR2 YYNGEE. V lost 0 bases and J 3 bases, leaving 9 bases between the germline ends. This CDR3 is 14 amino acids long. The CDR3 nucleotides read TGTGCCAGCAGCGTAGCAGGGGCGGACACTGAAGCTTTCTTT. Its translation: CASSVAGADTEAFF.

The chain joins TRBV6-1 to TRBJ1-5; maybe TRBD1 (5 bases). Between the trimmed V and J ends, which lost 2 bases and 4 bases, there was a span of 12 bases. Germline-derived CDR1 and CDR2 are MNHNS and SASEGT. The CDR3 is 15 amino acids. The CDR3, as DNA: TGTGCCAGCAGTGAACTTGGGGCAGTAAATCAGCCCCAGCATTTT. This sequence encodes CASSELGAVNQPQHF.

The table lists this clone with a count of one. The chain has TRBV30 and TRBJ1-1, with D perhaps matching TRBD1 (6 bases). V was shortened by 3 bases and J by 0 bases, with 11 bases between the two germline ends. Germline V gene data show CDR1 as GTSNPN and CDR2 as SVGIG (reference sequence). This CDR3 is 14 amino acids long. The CDR3 reads CAWRKNRVNTEAFF. DNA of the CDR3: TGTGCCTGGAGGAAGAACAGGGTGAACACTGAAGCTTTCTTT.

V usage is TRBV27 and J usage is TRBJ2-1, with D perhaps TRBD1 (7 bases). The germline V gene encodes CDR1 MNHEY and CDR2 SMNVEV (reference sequence). The CDR3 runs to 16 residues. V shed 3 bases and J shed 3 bases, with 15 bases lying between them. DNA of the CDR3: TGTGCCAGCAGTTTTGGGGCAGGGGGGCTCTACAATGAGCAGTTCTTC. This sequence encodes CASSFGAGGLYNEQFF.

V usage is TRBV2 and J usage is TRBJ2-2; D ambiguous. Germline CDR1 SNHLY, CDR2 FYNNEI. Trimming cost V 6 bases and J 10 bases, with 18 bases left between them. The CDR3 has 14 amino acids. CDR3 sequence: CASSVDRGAEELFF. The CDR3 nucleotides are TGTGCCAGCAGCGTAGATAGAGGCGCTGAGGAGCTGTTTTTT.

This clone appeared a single time. In nucleotides, the CDR3 is TGTGCCAGCAGCGCCGCCCGGGGTCGCGAGCAGTACTTC. It specifies CASSAARGREQYF. The chain employs TRBV7-6 and TRBJ2-7; possibly TRBD2 for D (5 bases). The V and J ends lost 5 bases and 6 bases respectively, with 14 bases between them. This CDR3 comprises 13 residues. CDR1 and CDR2 (germline): SGHVS, FNYEAQ.

This clone was observed once. The genes are TRBV19 and TRBJ2-6; D uncertain. The V end lost 1 base, the J end lost 0 bases, and 4 bases lay between the germline ends. The CDR3 length is 15 residues. CDR1 and CDR2 (germline): LNHDA, SQIVND (reference sequence). The CDR3 loop reads CASSIAGSGANVLTF. CDR3 nucleotides: TGTGCCAGTAGTATAGCGGGCTCTGGGGCCAACGTCCTGACTTTC.

The rearrangement joins TRBV29-1 to TRBJ2-3; D perhaps matches TRBD1 (6 bases). The CDR3 length is 15 residues. V was shortened by 0 bases and J by 0 bases, with 10 bases between the two germline ends. Germline-derived CDR1 and CDR2 are SQVTM and ANQGSEA. The DNA of the CDR3 is TGCAGCGTTGAAGATCGACAGGTTAGCACAGATACGCAGTATTTT. Translated, it gives CSVEDRQVSTDTQYF.

The chain joins TRBV6-1 to TRBJ1-1, with D hard to call. The V gene lost 3 bases and the J gene lost 4 bases, with 9 bases spanning the gap. CDR1 is MNHNS, CDR2 SASEGT, per germline. This CDR3 is 13 amino acids long. CDR3 sequence reads: CASSETRGTEAFF. Here the CDR3 DNA reads TGTGCCAGCAGTGAGACACGGGGCACTGAAGCTTTCTTT.

The V and J genes are TRBV27 and TRBJ1-1; no firm D call. Germline CDR1 and CDR2: MNHEY and SMNVEV (reference sequence). V lost 0 bases to trimming and J lost 0 bases, with 8 bases between them. The CDR3 consists of 15 residues. CDR3 nucleotide sequence: TGTGCCAGCAGTTTATCGGTCAGATTGAACACTGAAGCTTTCTTT. It translates to CASSLSVRLNTEAFF.

The rearrangement links TRBV28 to TRBJ1-6; a weak D match, TRBD1 (6 bases). This CDR3 comprises 19 residues. The germline CDR1 and CDR2 sequences are MDHEN and SYDVKM. V gave up 5 bases and J gave up 7 bases, with 27 bases separating them. CDR3 nucleotide sequence: TGTGCCAGCAGTCTCGGGACATATGAGGTGGCTTCCCTAAATTCACCCCTCCACTTT. Translation gives CASSLGTYEVASLNSPLHF.

The J gene is TRBJ2-3, the V gene TRBV7-9; TRBD2 matches 8 bases. Losses at the gene ends were 5 bases for V and 5 bases for J; bases not matched to a gene: 6. CDR1 is SEHNR and CDR2 is FQNEAQ in the germline V gene (reference sequence). CDR3 length: 14 residues. Here the CDR3 reads CASSPRGGIDTQYF. Here the CDR3 DNA reads TGTGCCAGCAGCCCACGGGGGGGCATAGATACGCAGTATTTT.

The V gene is TRBV7-9, the J gene TRBJ1-2; TRBD1 aligns across 7 bases. CDR3 size: 16 residues. Germline lookup yields CDR1 SEHNR and CDR2 FQNEAQ (reference sequence). V lost 5 bases and J lost 5; bases outside the gene matches: 14. The CDR3 DNA is TGTGCCAGCAGCGTACTGACCCTGGGACAGTTTTATGGCTACACCTTC. Protein product: CASSVLTLGQFYGYTF.

The chain joins TRBV30 to TRBJ1-3, with unresolved D. The CDR3 is made up of 15 amino acids. From germline, CDR1 is GTSNPN and CDR2 SVGIG (reference sequence). Trimming shortened V by 5 bases and J by 1 base, and 15 bases separated the two germline ends. The DNA of the CDR3 is TGTGCCTGGTCTAACGACCGGGAATCTGGAAACACCATATATTTT. Its translation is CAWSNDRESGNTIYF.

Comments on this clone: Other DNA sequences of this sample code for an identical CDR3. The V and J genes are TRBV5-1 and TRBJ1-1; TRBD1 matches 7 bases. This CDR3 is built from 14 residues. The V segment lost 1 base and the J segment 1 base; nucleotides outside the gene matches: 1. In germline, CDR1 is SGHRS, CDR2 YFSETQ. The CDR3 bases are TGCGCCAGCAGCTTGCAGGGGGGGAACACTGAAGCTTTCTTT. Its translation: CASSLQGGNTEAFF.